This T cell receptor (beta chain) was documented in a study of a mutant IDH1 vaccine in newly diagnosed glioma. Study as a whole: Patients began vaccination 4-6 weeks after radiotherapy alone, or with temozolomide cycles. Receipt of radiotherapy, temozolomide, or both preceded the study, and most received both.

Time point: week 5, during vaccination. Doses comprised 300 ug of mutant IDH1 20-mer peptide each, plus topical imiquimod. The repertoire was sequenced with immunoSEQ multiplex PCR; TCRdb's copy has only in-frame clones and lacks some. The data contain fewer than 100,000 clones, more than 85% of them singletons. About this clone itself: Its specificity is not known.

From germline, CDR1 is SGDLS and CDR2 YYNGEE. The CDR3 is 13 amino acids. J gave up 4 bases and V 2 bases, and 1 base lay outside the gene matches. The chain uses TRBV9 and TRBJ2-3; 7 bases map to TRBD2. The sequencing here drew on PBMCs, taken from a glioma patient whose treatment included an IDH1 peptide vaccine. The TCR was taken from a woman in her forties or fifties with glioma. The CDR3 protein is CASSVGGADTQYF. As DNA, the CDR3 is TGTGCCAGCAGCGTGGGAGGGGCAGATACGCAGTATTTT.